The 17 T cell receptor beta chains reported below all come from one sample, sequenced in a study of OX40 agonist ivuxolimab in advanced cancers. Here immunoSEQ multiplex PCR was the method, and the copy in TCRdb shows in-frame clones only, minus some. The table shows over 70,000 clones, with around four fifths occurring only once. The material was CD4+ or CD8+ T cells sorted from blood, obtained in a trial of the OX40 agonist ivuxolimab. These receptors all stem from an adult with an advanced solid tumor such as melanoma, head and neck, liver or kidney cancer.

The rearrangement uses TRBV25-1 and TRBJ1-1, with no clear D. Trimming stripped 6 bases from V and 1 base from J, with 12 bases between. This CDR3 has 14 amino acids. Germline V gene sequence: CDR1 MGHDK, CDR2 SYGVNS. CDR3 in DNA: TGTGCCAGCAGCCCCGCCGGGAGGAACACTGAAGCTTTCTTT. Protein sequence: CASSPAGRNTEAFF.

The chain recombines TRBV18 with TRBJ1-2; no definite D call. There are 13 residues in the CDR3. The germline V gene has CDR1 KGHSH and CDR2 LQKENI. V was trimmed by 6 bases and J by 8 bases, leaving 16 bases between them. The DNA for the CDR3 is TGTGCCAGCTCCCTAAGAGGCGGAGACGGCTACACCTTC. Its protein is CASSLRGGDGYTF.

V is TRBV5-6 and J is TRBJ1-1, with D perhaps TRBD1 (5 bases). The CDR3 length is 15 residues. V lost 2 bases, J lost 3 bases, and 14 bases lay in between. From germline, CDR1 is SGHDT and CDR2 YYEEEE. CDR3 sequence reads: CASSFARELDTEAFF. The CDR3 nucleotides are TGTGCCAGCAGCTTCGCCAGGGAATTGGACACTGAAGCTTTCTTT. The full variable domain, its missing parts supplied by reference TRBV5-6 and TRBJ1-1, is DAGVTQSPTHLIKTRGQQVTLRCSPKSGHDTVSWYQQALGQGPQFIFQYYEEEERQRGNFPDRFSGHQFPNYSSELNVNALLLGDSALYLCASSFARELDTEAFFGQGTRLTVV.

The rearrangement links TRBV11-2 to TRBJ1-3; no firm D call. CDR3 size: 16 residues. Germline V CDR1 and CDR2: SGHAT, FQNNGV. V was shortened by 3 bases and J by 4 bases, with 16 bases between the two germline ends. CDR3 DNA sequence: TGTGCCAGCAGCTTGTACCCGCGGACGGGGGGAAACACCATATATTTT. It specifies CASSLYPRTGGNTIYF.

The J gene is TRBJ1-3, the V gene TRBV19; no clear D gene. This CDR3 has 15 amino acids. Germline CDR1 reads LNHDA; CDR2 reads SQIVND (reference sequence). V was clipped by 10 bases and J by 0 bases, with 16 bases between them. CDR3 nucleotide sequence: TGTGCCAATAGAAGGAACGGCGACTCTGGAAACACCATATATTTT. This gives the protein CANRRNGDSGNTIYF. Combining the CDR3 with reference TRBV19 and TRBJ1-3 gives the whole variable domain DGGITQSPKYLFRKEGQNVTLSCEQNLNHDAMYWYRQDPGQGLRLIYYSQIVNDFQKGDIAEGYSVSREKKESFPLTVTSAQKNPTAFYLCANRRNGDSGNTIYFGEGSWLTVV.

This clone appeared once. The rearrangement links TRBV5-4 to TRBJ2-1; D is uncertain. Germline V lookup: CDR1 SGHNT, CDR2 YYREEE (reference sequence). Trimming removed 0 bases at V and 5 bases at J, with 9 bases between. The CDR3 extends over 14 amino acids. CDR3 nucleotides: TGTGCCAGCAGCTTGGAGGTAGGCCACAATGAGCAGTTCTTC. This gives the protein CASSLEVGHNEQFF.

This clone was found a few times. The chain employs TRBV29-1 and TRBJ1-3; D is undetermined. Germline values: CDR1 SQVTM, CDR2 ANQGSEA. The length of the CDR3 is 11 residues. V was shortened by 8 bases and J by 8 bases, with 13 bases between the two germline ends. As DNA, the CDR3 is TGCAGCCCAAAATGGAGGGACACCATATATTTT. Its protein is CSPKWRDTIYF. Together with reference TRBV29-1 and TRBJ1-3, the CDR3 gives the full variable domain: SAVISQKPSRDICQRGTSLTIQCQVDSQVTMMFWYRQQPGQSLTLIATANQGSEATYESGFVIDKFPISRPNLTFSTLTVSNMSPEDSSIYLCSPKWRDTIYFGEGSWLTVV.

This clone was observed a handful of times. This chain links TRBV6-5 with TRBJ2-3; 10 positions match TRBD2. Unmatched junction bases numbered 4, after V lost 4 bases and J lost 3 bases. Germline values: CDR1 MNHEY, CDR2 SVGAGI. The CDR3 length is 15 residues. This CDR3 is CASSSSGSPTDTQYF. The CDR3 DNA reads TGTGCCAGCAGTTCTAGCGGGAGCCCAACAGATACGCAGTATTTT.

The sample holds a few counts of this clone. CDR3 nucleotide sequence: TGCAGCGTCCGGGCCGGGACCCTCCCCCTCAATGAGCAGTTCTTC. Translated: CSVRAGTLPLNEQFF. V gene TRBV29-1 combines with J gene TRBJ2-1; D possibly matches TRBD1 or TRBD2 (5 bases each). Germline CDR1 reads SQVTM; CDR2 reads ANQGSEA. The CDR3 is 15 residues long. V was cut by 6 bases and J by 6 bases, with 21 bases left in between.

The gene calls are TRBV5-1 and TRBJ1-5; D not resolved. The CDR3 consists of 15 residues. Germline V gives CDR1 SGHRS, CDR2 YFSETQ. V was pared by 0 bases and J by 3 bases, with 10 bases between. The CDR3 loop reads CASSLGTIPNQPQHF. CDR3 in DNA: TGCGCCAGCAGCTTGGGCACCATCCCCAATCAGCCCCAGCATTTT.

This chain links TRBV19 with TRBJ2-3; 7 nucleotides line up with TRBD1. CDR3 length: 15 amino acids. The germline CDR1 and CDR2 sequences are LNHDA and SQIVND (reference sequence). The V segment lost 6 bases and the J segment 1 base; nucleotides outside the gene matches: 7. In DNA, the CDR3 is TGTGCCAGTAGCAGAAGTACAGGGGGCACAGATACGCAGTATTTT. Its translation: CASSRSTGGTDTQYF. Full variable domain (outside the CDR3, taken from reference TRBV19 and TRBJ2-3): DGGITQSPKYLFRKEGQNVTLSCEQNLNHDAMYWYRQDPGQGLRLIYYSQIVNDFQKGDIAEGYSVSREKKESFPLTVTSAQKNPTAFYLCASSRSTGGTDTQYFGPGTRLTVL.

This clone occurred a few times. The chain combines TRBV20-1 with TRBJ1-1; tentative D call: TRBD1 (5 bases). The CDR3 length is 11 residues. Germline values: CDR1 DFQATT, CDR2 SNEGSKA (reference sequence). Trimming removed 5 bases at V and 7 bases at J, with 11 bases between. This CDR3 reads CSADRGGEAFF. CDR3 nucleotide sequence: TGCAGTGCTGACCGGGGCGGTGAAGCTTTCTTT.

The V and J genes are TRBV6-6 and TRBJ1-5; unclear D gene. Trimming cost V 2 bases and J 1 base, with 9 bases left between them. There are 15 residues in the CDR3. Germline V gene data show CDR1 as MNHNY and CDR2 as SVGAGI (reference sequence). Here the CDR3 reads CASSYDGLSNQPQHF. The CDR3 DNA is TGTGCCAGCAGTTACGACGGGTTGAGCAATCAGCCCCAGCATTTT.

The chain is built from TRBV5-1 and TRBJ1-5; 9 nucleotides agree with TRBD1. Germline V gene data show CDR1 as SGHRS and CDR2 as YFSETQ. V shed 4 bases and J 2 bases; nucleotides not matched to a gene: 10. The CDR3 sequence is 17 residues long. The CDR3 is CASSQTWWDRGNQPQHF. CDR3 bases: TGCGCCAGCAGCCAGACTTGGTGGGACAGGGGCAATCAGCCCCAGCATTTT.

The CDR3 is CASSPPTSRSSYNEQFF. CDR3 coding DNA: TGTGCCAGCAGTCCCCCGACTAGCCGGAGCTCCTACAATGAGCAGTTCTTC. The gene calls are TRBV27 and TRBJ2-1; 7 positions agree with TRBD2. From germline, CDR1 is MNHEY and CDR2 SMNVEV (reference sequence). Losses at the gene ends were 5 bases for V and 0 bases for J; bases not matched to a gene: 10. The CDR3 length is 17 residues.

This clone was seen more than once but under ten times. The chain combines TRBV27 with TRBJ1-5; 7 bases align to TRBD1. Germline CDR1 MNHEY, CDR2 SMNVEV (reference sequence). V lost 3 bases to trimming and J lost 2 bases; unmatched junction nucleotides: 7. The CDR3 totals 16 residues. CDR3 DNA: TGTGCCAGCAGTTTCCAAGGACAGGTTGGCAATCAGCCCCAGCATTTT. Translated: CASSFQGQVGNQPQHF.

This clone was counted between two and nine times. The chain's CDR3 is CASRKTDNPNSPLHF. CDR3 DNA: TGTGCCAGCAGGAAGACAGATAACCCTAATTCACCCCTCCACTTT. The chain links TRBV2 to TRBJ1-6; D might be TRBD1 (5 bases). V was cut by 6 bases and J by 6 bases, with 15 bases left in between. The CDR3 contains 15 residues. CDR1 and CDR2 (germline): SNHLY, FYNNEI.